This T cell receptor (beta chain) was sequenced in a study of cytomegalovirus exposure and HLA in healthy donors. Turning to this clone: Its antigen is as yet unknown.

The ends were cut back, 0 bases at V and 0 bases at J, with 10 bases in the middle. This CDR3 is 16 amino acids long. In germline, CDR1 is SGHDT, CDR2 YYEEEE. Primers included in the PCR were 60 Vbeta and 13 Jbeta primers. Measured with immunoSEQ multiplex PCR; TCRdb has only the in-frame clones, and not every one. The sample consists of 50,000 or so clones, less than 85% of them appearing once. Overall study findings and caveats: The likely origin of a cluster of highly shared sequence variants was a sequencing artifact.

Material: PBMCs. This TCR derives from a young woman in good health and CMV-seronegative. This chain links TRBV5-6 with TRBJ2-1, with D perhaps matching TRBD2 (6 bases). CDR3 amino acids: CASSLGTGSSYNEQFF. CDR3 DNA: TGTGCCAGCAGCTTGGGGACCGGGAGCTCCTACAATGAGCAGTTCTTC.